This TCR beta chain was sequenced in a study of T-cell reconstitution after alpha-beta-depleted transplantation in children. Preparing the TCRbeta library involved the use of unique molecular identifiers. TCRdb recomputed calls from the PCR reads with MiXCR, one row per CDR3 protein. The table records over 300,000 distinct CDR3 sequences, under 13% of them present only once. Trimming pared 8 bases from V and 4 bases from J, leaving 14 bases between. The length of the CDR3 is 13 residues. Germline V gene data show CDR1 as MDHEN and CDR2 as SYDVKM. This clonotype was observed a handful of times. The chain has TRBV28 and TRBJ2-5; tentatively, D is TRBD2 (5 bases). The sequencing here drew on PBMCs from the stem cell graft donor, taken from the stem cell graft. This receptor was taken from a human donor who donated a stem cell graft to a child with acute lymphoblastic leukemia. This CDR3 reads CASGSLATETQYF. In DNA form, the CDR3 reads TGTGCCAGCGGGAGTTTGGCTACAGAGACCCAGTACTTC.